Presented here are 8 T cell receptor beta chains from one specimen sequenced in a study of T cell repertoires in ileal Crohn's disease. Generated by immunoSEQ multiplex PCR, the TCRdb table keeps only in-frame clones and is missing some. Here the sample spans fewer than 12,000 clones, more than 70% being singletons. Described time point: neoterminal ileum biopsy at postoperative endoscopy, about 6 months after surgery. Sample: ileal tissue. The receptors were sampled from an adult with Crohn's disease.

The chain carries TRBV6-6 and TRBJ2-1; TRBD2 aligns across 8 bases. The CDR3 has 14 amino acids. With V trimmed by 8 bases and J by 4 bases, 7 bases remained unmatched. The germline V gene encodes CDR1 MNHNY and CDR2 SVGAGI (reference sequence). The CDR3 spells CASLGGGRYNEQFF. For the CDR3, the DNA is TGTGCCAGCCTCGGCGGGGGGCGTTACAATGAGCAGTTCTTC.

This sequence joins TRBV15 and TRBJ2-1; no clear D. Per the germline V gene, CDR1 is LNHNV and CDR2 is YYDKDF (reference sequence). The CDR3 totals 15 residues. Between the trimmed V and J ends, which lost 0 bases and 0 bases, there was a span of 6 bases. This CDR3 is CATSRDRSSYNEQFF. CDR3 coding DNA: TGTGCCACCAGCAGAGACCGGAGCTCCTACAATGAGCAGTTCTTC.

This clone is a singleton in its sample. The rearrangement links TRBV4-3 to TRBJ2-4; 9 nucleotides agree with TRBD1. J was trimmed by 8 bases and V by 3 bases; bases with no gene match: 14. CDR1 and CDR2 from the germline V gene are LGHNA and YSLEER. The CDR3 sequence is 17 residues long. In DNA, the CDR3 is TGCGCCAGCAGCCACCACCCCCCGGGACAGGGTAGCGACATTCAGTACTTC. This translates into CASSHHPPGQGSDIQYF.

This chain joins TRBV9 and TRBJ2-7, with TRBD1 matching over 7 bases. CDR3 length equals 15 residues. The trim removed 0 bases at V and 2 bases at J, leaving 5 bases unmatched. Germline V gene lookup returns CDR1 SGDLS and CDR2 YYNGEE. The CDR3 coding sequence is TGTGCCAGCAGCGTAGATGGGACAGAGACCTACGAGCAGTACTTC. Translation gives CASSVDGTETYEQYF.

The J gene is TRBJ2-5, the V gene TRBV7-9, with a weak D call TRBD1 (5 bases). This CDR3 is 13 amino acids long. V gave up 3 bases and J gave up 7 bases, with 12 bases separating them. The germline CDR1 and CDR2 sequences are SEHNR and FQNEAQ (reference sequence). DNA of the CDR3: TGTGCCAGCAGCTTTGATGGGGCCCTGACCCAGTACTTC. It encodes CASSFDGALTQYF.

The V and J genes are TRBV5-4 and TRBJ1-6, with 7 bases identical to TRBD1. V lost 0 bases to trimming and J lost 6 bases; unmatched junction nucleotides: 3. There are 15 residues in the CDR3. Per germline, CDR1 SGHNT and CDR2 YYREEE (reference sequence). The CDR3 nucleotides are TGTGCCAGCAGCTTGGGAGGGACAGTTAATTCACCCCTCCACTTT. Protein: CASSLGGTVNSPLHF.

Only a few counts were recorded for this clone. The rearrangement joins TRBV9 to TRBJ1-1; D is possibly TRBD1 (6 bases). Per the germline V gene, CDR1 is SGDLS and CDR2 is YYNGEE. V was trimmed by 4 bases and J by 2 bases, leaving 12 bases between them. The CDR3 has 14 residues. The CDR3 loop is CASSLQGGNTEAFF. The CDR3 nucleotides are TGTGCCAGCAGCCTTCAAGGGGGAAACACTGAAGCTTTCTTT.

The gene calls are TRBV5-1 and TRBJ2-7; 10 bases are shared with TRBD2. The junction had 8 bases not matched to a gene; V was cut back by 4 bases and J by 4 bases. The CDR3 sequence is 15 residues long. Germline V gives CDR1 SGHRS, CDR2 YFSETQ. CDR3 loop: CASSTGGGLAYEQYF. The DNA for the CDR3 is TGCGCCAGCAGCACCGGCGGGGGACTAGCGTACGAGCAGTACTTC. Using reference TRBV5-1 and TRBJ2-7 for the parts outside the CDR3, the full variable domain is KAGVTQTPRYLIKTRGQQVTLSCSPISGHRSVSWYQQTPGQGLQFLFEYFSETQRNKGNFPGRFSGRQFSNSRSEMNVSTLELGDSALYLCASSTGGGLAYEQYFGPGTRLTVT.